The next 31 T cell receptor beta chains were all read from a single sample in a study of vaccination effects on CD4 cells after COVID-19. These receptors have no identified antigens. Sequencing followed a ViraFEST assay step that expanded antigen-specific CD4+ T cells with viral peptide pools. Upon completion of roughly ten days in culture, CD4+ T cells were isolated. Nobody among the vaccine recipients had prior SARS-CoV-2 infection (nucleocapsid antibodies were negative). Some clones are missing from TCRdb's copy, which holds only in-frame ones; the method was immunoSEQ multiplex PCR. The repertoire holds tens of thousands of clones, with under 85% as singletons. Here the sequenced sample was CD4+ T cells from PBMCs cultured with HCoV-NL63 spike peptides, taken before COVID-19 vaccination. These receptors were obtained from a human donor who received a COVID-19 vaccine.

The V gene is TRBV6-1, the J gene TRBJ2-2; TRBD2 agrees at 9 bases. This CDR3 has 17 amino acids. V trimming: 4 bases; J trimming: 7 bases; junction bases outside the gene matches: 13. The germline V gene encodes CDR1 MNHNS and CDR2 SASEGT. In nucleotides, the CDR3 is TGTGCCAGCAGTGCCCACGGGCGGGGGGGCATAAACGGGGAGCTGTTTTTT. Translating it yields CASSAHGRGGINGELFF.

This chain connects TRBV3-1 (or the pseudogene TRBV3-2) to TRBJ2-2, with D possibly being TRBD1 (5 bases). The germline CDR1 and CDR2 sequences are LGHDT and YNNKEL (reference sequence). Deletions cut 0 bases from V and 5 bases from J, with 13 bases between. This CDR3 comprises 16 residues. In DNA, the CDR3 is TGTGCCAGCAGCCAAGATGGGCAGGGCTCGACCGGGGAGCTGTTTTTT. Protein: CASSQDGQGSTGELFF.

The chain links TRBV4-3 to TRBJ1-1; 7 nucleotides match TRBD1. CDR3 length: 15 residues. In germline, CDR1 is LGHNA, CDR2 YSLEER. V lost 2 bases and J lost 1; bases outside the gene matches: 4. The CDR3 DNA sequence: TGCGCCAGCAGCCAACCGGGACAGCGGAACACTGAAGCTTTCTTT. Amino acids: CASSQPGQRNTEAFF.

The J gene is TRBJ2-5, the V gene TRBV6-5; possible D gene TRBD2, 5 bases. CDR1 is MNHEY, CDR2 SVGAGI, per germline. Trimming stripped 5 bases from V and 5 bases from J, with 18 bases between. This CDR3 is 15 amino acids long. The CDR3 coding sequence is TGTGCCAGCAGTACCGGGATAATATCAGGCGAGACCCAGTACTTC. It is translated as CASSTGIISGETQYF.

This chain joins TRBV4-3 and TRBJ1-5; D unclear. Germline V gene lookup returns CDR1 LGHNA and CDR2 YSLEER. V lost 4 bases, J lost 0 bases, and 16 bases lay in between. The CDR3 is 17 amino acids. The CDR3, as DNA: TGCGCCAGCAGCCTATACGTCCAGAGTAGTAGCAATCAGCCCCAGCATTTT. This translates into CASSLYVQSSSNQPQHF.

This chain links TRBV24-1 with TRBJ1-1, with D possibly TRBD1 on 5 matching bases. Trimming pared 4 bases from V and 1 base from J, leaving 12 bases between. Germline CDR1 reads KGHDR; CDR2 reads SFDVKD. The CDR3 runs to 15 residues. CDR3 DNA: TGTGCCACCAGTGACCCAGGGAGCGGGAACACTGAAGCTTTCTTT. It yields the protein CATSDPGSGNTEAFF.

The chain couples TRBV5-1 to TRBJ2-5, with 9 nucleotides matching TRBD1. Germline values: CDR1 SGHRS, CDR2 YFSETQ. The CDR3 contains 14 residues. Unmatched junction bases numbered 1, after V lost 0 bases and J lost 4 bases. DNA for the CDR3: TGCGCCAGCAGCTTGGAGGACAGGGGAGAGACCCAGTACTTC. It yields the protein CASSLEDRGETQYF. The variable domain in full, with the rest retrieved from reference TRBV5-1 and TRBJ2-5, is KAGVTQTPRYLIKTRGQQVTLSCSPISGHRSVSWYQQTPGQGLQFLFEYFSETQRNKGNFPGRFSGRQFSNSRSEMNVSTLELGDSALYLCASSLEDRGETQYFGPGTRLLVL.

The V and J genes are TRBV5-1 and TRBJ1-1; D gene unclear. Germline CDR1 and CDR2: SGHRS and YFSETQ. The CDR3 consists of 14 residues. V was clipped by 4 bases and J by 2 bases, with 12 bases between them. This CDR3 is CASSPQAGNTEAFF. The DNA for the CDR3 is TGCGCCAGCAGCCCCCAGGCGGGAAACACTGAAGCTTTCTTT.

The chain couples TRBV18 to TRBJ2-1; TRBD2 might be the D (6 bases). CDR1 is KGHSH, CDR2 LQKENI, per germline. The V and J ends lost 3 bases and 10 bases respectively, with 16 bases between them. The CDR3 has 14 residues. The CDR3 protein is CASSPSPTRYEQFF. The CDR3 bases are TGTGCCAGCTCACCTAGCCCGACTAGGTACGAGCAGTTCTTC.

The V gene is TRBV30, the J gene TRBJ2-4; no definite D call. CDR3 size: 14 residues. V was shortened by 3 bases and J by 0 bases, with 9 bases between the two germline ends. From germline, CDR1 is GTSNPN and CDR2 SVGIG (reference sequence). Written as DNA, the CDR3 is TGTGCCTGGAGGGCAGGCGTAGCCAAAAACATTCAGTACTTC. This codes for CAWRAGVAKNIQYF. Complete variable domain (other parts from reference TRBV30 and TRBJ2-4): SQTIHQWPATLVQPVGSPLSLECTVEGTSNPNLYWYRQAAGRGLQLLFYSVGIGQISSEVPQNLSASRPQDRQFILSSKKLLLSDSGFYLCAWRAGVAKNIQYFGAGTRLSVL.

This clone was detected a few times. This chain links TRBV4-3 with TRBJ2-1, with 7 bases fitting TRBD2. This CDR3 comprises 16 residues. After removal of 5 bases from V and 7 bases from J, the junction contained 14 bases not matched to a gene. CDR1 and CDR2 from the germline V gene are LGHNA and YSLEER. The DNA of the CDR3 is TGCGCCAGCAGCTCTTCCCGGGGGGACCAAGGTAATGAGCAGTTCTTC. It translates to CASSSSRGDQGNEQFF.

This clone showed up just a few times. The gene calls are TRBV19 and TRBJ1-3; tentatively, D is TRBD1 (5 bases). CDR1 and CDR2 from the germline V gene are LNHDA and SQIVND (reference sequence). The CDR3 is made up of 17 amino acids. Trimming took off 3 bases at V and 4 bases at J, with 19 bases between the two ends. In nucleotides, the CDR3 is TGTGCCAGTAGTATTCTGTTCAGGGAGCGGACGGGAAACACCATATATTTT. It yields the protein CASSILFRERTGNTIYF.

A few counts support this clone. The chain has TRBV4-1 and TRBJ1-1; unclear D gene. The germline V gene encodes CDR1 MGHRA and CDR2 YSYEKL. V shed 0 bases and J shed 3 bases, with 8 bases lying between them. The CDR3 loop spans 14 amino acids. CDR3 in amino acids: CASSQDPQYTEAFF. The CDR3 DNA sequence: TGCGCCAGCAGCCAAGATCCCCAGTACACTGAAGCTTTCTTT.

V gene TRBV7-3 combines with J gene TRBJ2-3, with D perhaps matching TRBD2 (5 bases). Germline V gene lookup returns CDR1 SGHTA and CDR2 FQGTGA. With 4 bases removed from V and 1 base from J, the gap between germline ends came to 6 bases. This CDR3 is built from 13 residues. The CDR3 coding sequence is TGTGCCAGCAGCTCCGGGGGCACAGATACGCAGTATTTT. Amino acids: CASSSGGTDTQYF.

CDR3 region: CASSYSNSGNQPQHF. CDR3 bases: TGTGCCAGCAGTTACTCGAATTCAGGCAATCAGCCCCAGCATTTT. The chain uses TRBV6-6 and TRBJ1-5; D not resolved. The germline gives CDR1 MNHNY, CDR2 SVGAGI (reference sequence). V was clipped by 0 bases and J by 2 bases, with 8 bases between them. This CDR3 is 15 amino acids long.

The rearrangement uses TRBV6-5 and TRBJ1-1; 7 nucleotides line up with TRBD1. The germline V gene has CDR1 MNHEY and CDR2 SVGAGI. The CDR3 has 14 residues. J was trimmed by 5 bases and V by 2 bases; bases with no gene match: 5. The CDR3 reads CASSYGRGGTEAFF. DNA for the CDR3: TGTGCCAGCAGTTACGGCAGGGGGGGAACTGAAGCTTTCTTT.

The chain employs TRBV3-1 (or the pseudogene TRBV3-2) and TRBJ1-2; TRBD1 is a possible D gene (5 bases). The germline CDR1 and CDR2 sequences are LGHDT and YNNKEL (reference sequence). This CDR3 has 14 residues. V was pared by 3 bases and J by 7 bases, with 15 bases between. This CDR3 is CASSHKLTGTGYTF. The CDR3 DNA reads as TGTGCCAGCAGCCACAAACTGACGGGGACTGGCTACACCTTC.

V is TRBV13 and J is TRBJ1-1; 8 positions match TRBD1. CDR3 length: 15 amino acids. The V gene's germline CDR1 is PRHDT and CDR2 FYEKMQ (reference sequence). With V trimmed by 5 bases and J by 5 bases, 10 bases remained unmatched. Here the CDR3 reads CASSPESRGPTEAFF. As DNA, the CDR3 is TGTGCCAGCAGCCCAGAATCCAGGGGGCCGACTGAAGCTTTCTTT.

This clone came up once. Other DNA variants within this sample encode the same CDR3. The chain has TRBV7-2 and TRBJ2-5; the D call may be TRBD1 or TRBD2 (5 bases each). Germline CDR1 is SGHTA and CDR2 is FQGNSA. There are 14 residues in the CDR3. Trimming left V 0 bases short and J 5 bases short, with 10 bases between. The CDR3 reads CASSLAGRGETQYF. In nucleotides, the CDR3 is TGTGCCAGCAGCTTAGCGGGGCGCGGGGAGACCCAGTACTTC.

The count of this clone is one. J is TRBJ1-4 and V is TRBV20-1, with a weak D call TRBD1 (5 bases). The CDR3 sequence is 11 residues long. The germline V gene has CDR1 DFQATT and CDR2 SNEGSKA (reference sequence). The V end was cut by 6 bases, the J end by 8 bases, with 10 bases between. CDR3: CSAREGEKLFF. DNA for the CDR3: TGCAGTGCCAGGGAAGGGGAAAAACTGTTTTTT.

This clone came up once. The rearrangement uses TRBV6-5 and TRBJ2-3; 8 nucleotides line up with TRBD1. Trimming at V came to 9 bases and at J to 3 bases, leaving 5 bases not matched to a gene. Germline V gene lookup returns CDR1 MNHEY and CDR2 SVGAGI. The CDR3 is made up of 13 amino acids. CDR3 DNA: TGTGCCAGTGAAGGACAGGGTACAGATACGCAGTATTTT. Protein product: CASEGQGTDTQYF.

The chain uses TRBV7-8 and TRBJ2-1; 8 positions match TRBD1. Germline CDR1 SGHVS, CDR2 FQNEAQ. With V trimmed by 4 bases and J by 4 bases, 6 bases remained unmatched. This CDR3 region has 15 residues. CDR3: CASSSRDRNYNEQFF. CDR3 sequence (DNA): TGTGCCAGCAGCTCCCGGGACAGGAATTACAATGAGCAGTTCTTC.

This rearrangement joins TRBV3-1 (or the pseudogene TRBV3-2) to TRBJ2-7; no firm D call. V dropped 3 bases and J dropped 3 bases, with 18 bases sitting between them. The CDR3 sequence is 16 residues long. CDR1 and CDR2 from the germline V gene are LGHDT and YNNKEL (reference sequence). In nucleotides, the CDR3 is TGTGCCAGCAGCCACTCACTCGTAGAGACGCGCTACGAGCAGTACGTC. Translating it yields CASSHSLVETRYEQYV.

The genes are TRBV7-2 and TRBJ2-1; 8 bases agree with TRBD2. J lost 0 bases, V lost 5 bases, and 6 bases had no gene match. Germline CDR1 and CDR2: SGHTA and FQGNSA. This CDR3 comprises 16 residues. The CDR3 sequence is CASSTWTSPSYNEQFF. The DNA of the CDR3 is TGTGCCAGCAGCACCTGGACTAGCCCCTCCTACAATGAGCAGTTCTTC.

The chain carries TRBV2 and TRBJ2-5; perhaps TRBD2 as D (6 bases). Germline CDR1 SNHLY, CDR2 FYNNEI. Trimming pared 6 bases from V and 3 bases from J, leaving 17 bases between. This CDR3 has 15 residues. The chain's CDR3 is CASSDTRTGEETQYF. CDR3 in DNA: TGTGCCAGCAGCGACACCCGGACGGGAGAAGAGACCCAGTACTTC.

The V and J genes are TRBV7-2 and TRBJ2-6, with no clear D. V was clipped by 3 bases and J by 0 bases, with 15 bases between them. Germline V gives CDR1 SGHTA, CDR2 FQGNSA. This CDR3 spans 18 amino acids. The CDR3 DNA reads as TGTGCCAGCAGCTTGGGCAAGGTAGCAGACTCTGGGGCCAACGTCCTGACTTTC. It is translated as CASSLGKVADSGANVLTF.

The chain combines TRBV7-8 with TRBJ1-2; the D gene is possibly TRBD1 (6 bases). The ends were cut back, 0 bases at V and 2 bases at J, with 16 bases in the middle. CDR3 length: 17 amino acids. In germline, CDR1 is SGHVS, CDR2 FQNEAQ. The CDR3 here is CASSLAMIWTENYGYTF. CDR3 in DNA: TGTGCCAGCAGCTTAGCTATGATTTGGACAGAGAACTATGGCTACACCTTC.

This clone was detected only a few times. CDR3 residues: CASSYEQGVSYEQYV. CDR3 DNA sequence: TGTGCCAGCAGTTACGAACAGGGGGTCTCCTACGAGCAGTACGTC. This chain joins TRBV6-2 or TRBV6-3 and TRBJ2-7, with 8 bases fitting TRBD1. The CDR3 contains 15 residues. The germline V gene encodes CDR1 MNHEY and CDR2 SVGEGT. V lost 2 bases to trimming and J lost 0 bases; unmatched junction nucleotides: 3.

The chain is built from TRBV28 and TRBJ1-5; D is perhaps TRBD1 (5 bases). The V gene's germline CDR1 is MDHEN and CDR2 SYDVKM. The V end was cut by 5 bases, the J end by 7 bases, with 21 bases between. The CDR3 has 16 amino acids. CDR3 in amino acids: CASSPRGGGEGQPQHF. The CDR3 bases are TGTGCCAGCAGTCCTCGCGGGGGGGGTGAGGGCCAGCCCCAGCATTTT.

The rearrangement joins TRBV19 to TRBJ2-5, with D perhaps TRBD1 (6 bases). The germline V gene encodes CDR1 LNHDA and CDR2 SQIVND (reference sequence). V was cut by 2 bases and J by 6 bases, with 13 bases left in between. The CDR3 runs 14 residues. This CDR3 reads CASSISQGRKTQYF. CDR3 nucleotide sequence: TGTGCCAGTAGTATATCGCAGGGGCGCAAGACCCAGTACTTC.

The V gene is TRBV19, the J gene TRBJ1-2, with TRBD1 identical over 9 bases. V was clipped by 6 bases and J by 3 bases; unmatched bases: 2. This CDR3 has 13 amino acids. Germline CDR1 and CDR2: LNHDA and SQIVND (reference sequence). The CDR3 protein is CASRGQGDYGYTF. The CDR3 nucleotides read TGTGCCAGTAGGGGACAGGGAGACTATGGCTACACCTTC.